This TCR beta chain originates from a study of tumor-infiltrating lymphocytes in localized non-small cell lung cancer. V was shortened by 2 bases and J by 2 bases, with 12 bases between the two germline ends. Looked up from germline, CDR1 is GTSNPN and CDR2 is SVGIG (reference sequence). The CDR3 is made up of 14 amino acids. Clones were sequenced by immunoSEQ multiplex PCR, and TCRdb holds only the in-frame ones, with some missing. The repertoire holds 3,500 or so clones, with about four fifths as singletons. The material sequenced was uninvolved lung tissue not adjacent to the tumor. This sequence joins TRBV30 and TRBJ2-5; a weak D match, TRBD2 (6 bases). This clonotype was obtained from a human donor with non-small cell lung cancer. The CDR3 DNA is TGTGCCTGGAGTAGATTAGCGGTACAAGAGACCCAGTACTTC. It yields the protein CAWSRLAVQETQYF.